Shown below are 17 T cell receptor beta chains from a single sample sequenced in a study of OX40 agonist ivuxolimab in advanced cancers. The library came from the immunoSEQ multiplex PCR assay. TCRdb retrieved this table from immuneACCESS and kept in-frame rearrangements only. Not all clones are present; in checked studies, unresolved V genes account for under half, and no reason is known for the remainder. This sample gives about 17,000 clones in total; more than 75% of them show up just once. The ten top clones hold 25% to 35% of the sample. The material sequenced was CD4+ or CD8+ T cells sorted from blood, taken in a trial of the OX40 agonist ivuxolimab. The receptors were gathered from an adult with an advanced solid tumor such as melanoma, head and neck, liver or kidney cancer.

The chain recombines TRBV4-3 with TRBJ1-2; possibly TRBD1 for D (6 bases). V dropped 1 base and J dropped 4 bases, with 13 bases sitting between them. This CDR3 has 15 amino acids. Germline V CDR1 and CDR2: LGHNA, YSLEER. The CDR3 DNA reads as TGCGCCAGCAGCCAAGCCAATACAGGGAGCTATGGCTACACCTTC. Translated: CASSQANTGSYGYTF.

This clone showed up just a few times. The genes are TRBV4-2 and TRBJ2-7; the match to TRBD1 covers 10 bases. This CDR3 is built from 13 residues. Germline lookup yields CDR1 LGHNA and CDR2 YNFKEQ. J was trimmed by 5 bases and V by 7 bases; bases with no gene match: 5. In nucleotides, the CDR3 is TGTGCCAGCACTTGGGACAGGGGCAACGAGCAGTACTTC. It yields the protein CASTWDRGNEQYF.

The V call is TRBV27, the J call TRBJ2-7; D unclear. The CDR3 totals 13 residues. V was pared by 6 bases and J by 0 bases, with 9 bases between. The germline CDR1 and CDR2 sequences are MNHEY and SMNVEV (reference sequence). CDR3 DNA: TGTGCCAGCAGAGGGTTTGGCTCCTACGAGCAGTACTTC. It is translated as CASRGFGSYEQYF.

This sequence joins TRBV30 and TRBJ2-7; D remains ambiguous. The CDR3 has 14 amino acids. Trimming stripped 0 bases from V and 5 bases from J, with 14 bases between. The germline gives CDR1 GTSNPN, CDR2 SVGIG (reference sequence). The CDR3 sequence: CAWSVPGPDNEQYF. The CDR3 DNA sequence: TGTGCCTGGAGTGTACCCGGGCCAGACAACGAGCAGTACTTC.

The J gene is TRBJ2-1, the V gene TRBV9; 7 bases are shared with TRBD2. CDR3 length: 14 amino acids. CDR1 is SGDLS and CDR2 is YYNGEE in the germline V gene. J lost 3 bases, V lost 3 bases, and 3 bases had no gene match. CDR3 coding DNA: TGTGCCAGCAGCGGTCAGCGGGACTACAATGAGCAGTTCTTC. Protein sequence: CASSGQRDYNEQFF.

The genes are TRBV27 and TRBJ2-5; TRBD2 aligns across 10 bases. The CDR3 is made up of 15 amino acids. From germline, CDR1 is MNHEY and CDR2 SMNVEV (reference sequence). Trimming took 6 bases from V and 3 from J; bases not matched to a gene: 7. The chain's CDR3 is CASSRGLADKETQYF. As DNA, the CDR3 is TGTGCCAGCAGCCGTGGACTAGCGGATAAAGAGACCCAGTACTTC.

DNA for the CDR3: TGCAGCGTTCGGGCTAGCGGAGGCATTGACACCGGGGAGCTGTTTTTT. Protein: CSVRASGGIDTGELFF. The chain joins TRBV29-1 to TRBJ2-2, with 7 bases that match TRBD2. CDR3 length equals 16 residues. With 5 bases clipped from V and 3 bases from J, the junction kept 12 bases outside the gene matches. CDR1 and CDR2 (germline): SQVTM, ANQGSEA.

This clone was counted a single time. The chain carries TRBV7-9 and TRBJ2-3; 10 bases are a match to TRBD2. V was clipped by 1 base and J by 1 base; unmatched bases: 2. Germline values: CDR1 SEHNR, CDR2 FQNEAQ (reference sequence). The CDR3 is made up of 16 amino acids. CDR3: CASSLGGLAGTDTQYF. The CDR3 DNA is TGTGCCAGCAGCTTAGGAGGACTAGCGGGCACAGATACGCAGTATTTT.

The gene calls are TRBV25-1 and TRBJ2-2, with 8 bases fitting TRBD2. Germline-derived CDR1 and CDR2 are MGHDK and SYGVNS. This CDR3 region has 17 residues. J was trimmed by 4 bases and V by 2 bases; bases with no gene match: 9. The CDR3: CASSEPRGGASTGELFF. In DNA form, the CDR3 reads TGTGCCAGCAGTGAACCCCGGGGGGGGGCTAGCACCGGGGAGCTGTTTTTT. The full variable domain, with the rest looked up from reference TRBV25-1 and TRBJ2-2, is EADIYQTPRYLVIGTGKKITLECSQTMGHDKMYWYQQDPGMELHLIHYSYGVNSTEKGDLSSESTVSRIRTEHFPLTLESARPSHTSQYLCASSEPRGGASTGELFFGEGSRLTVL.

This chain uses TRBV14 with TRBJ2-1; D uncertain. The V end was cut by 2 bases, the J end by 3 bases, with 8 bases between. This CDR3 has 14 residues. Germline V lookup: CDR1 SGHDN, CDR2 FVKESK. The CDR3 region has the DNA TGTGCCAGCAGCCAAATAGACCTCTACAATGAGCAGTTCTTC. It encodes CASSQIDLYNEQFF.

The chain combines TRBV27 with TRBJ2-2; 7 positions agree with TRBD2. Germline V gene data show CDR1 as MNHEY and CDR2 as SMNVEV (reference sequence). V gave up 6 bases and J gave up 5 bases; unmatched junction bases: 9. CDR3 size: 15 residues. This CDR3 is CASSLAAGATGELFF. CDR3 DNA sequence: TGTGCCAGCAGCCTCGCGGCGGGAGCTACCGGGGAGCTGTTTTTT.

This clone was seen only a few times. J is TRBJ1-1 and V is TRBV20-1; perhaps TRBD1 as D (6 bases). Trimming stripped 6 bases from V and 5 bases from J, with 10 bases between. CDR1 DFQATT and CDR2 SNEGSKA come from the germline V gene (reference sequence). The CDR3 runs to 11 residues. This CDR3 is CSAQGGTEAFF. In nucleotides, the CDR3 is TGCAGTGCACAGGGAGGAACTGAAGCTTTCTTT.

The chain couples TRBV5-6 to TRBJ2-1; 7 nucleotides align to TRBD1. CDR1 SGHDT and CDR2 YYEEEE come from the germline V gene. Trimming removed 3 bases from V and 6 bases from J; junction bases left unmatched: 3. The CDR3 is 13 residues long. The DNA for the CDR3 is TGTGCCAGCAGCTCCCGGGACAGCAATGAGCAGTTCTTC. Protein product: CASSSRDSNEQFF.

The CDR3 loop is CASSQGEMNTEAFF. The DNA for the CDR3 is TGTGCCAGCAGCCAAGGAGAGATGAACACTGAAGCTTTCTTT. The chain employs TRBV7-9 and TRBJ1-1, with D unresolved. The V gene lost 5 bases and the J gene lost 0 bases, with 10 bases spanning the gap. Germline V gene data show CDR1 as SEHNR and CDR2 as FQNEAQ (reference sequence). CDR3 length equals 14 residues.

The V gene is TRBV7-8, the J gene TRBJ2-3; 8 bases fit TRBD2. The CDR3 runs to 15 residues. Looked up from germline, CDR1 is SGHVS and CDR2 is FQNEAQ. Trimming removed 5 bases from V and 2 bases from J; junction bases left unmatched: 6. The CDR3 spells CASSPSGGNTDTQYF. CDR3 DNA sequence: TGTGCCAGCAGCCCCAGCGGGGGAAACACAGATACGCAGTATTTT.

This chain joins TRBV5-1 and TRBJ2-2; D call uncertain. Trimming stripped 0 bases from V and 6 bases from J, with 6 bases between. The CDR3 runs to 13 residues. Germline CDR1 is SGHRS and CDR2 is YFSETQ. CDR3 residues: CASSLGDAGELFF. CDR3 sequence (DNA): TGCGCCAGCAGCTTGGGGGATGCCGGGGAGCTGTTTTTT.

This sequence joins TRBV7-9 and TRBJ2-2; no firm D call. The V gene's germline CDR1 is SEHNR and CDR2 FQNEAQ (reference sequence). This CDR3 spans 11 amino acids. V lost 5 bases, J lost 5 bases, and 3 bases lay in between. Here the CDR3 reads CASSLTGELFF. The CDR3 DNA reads TGTGCCAGCAGCCTTACCGGGGAGCTGTTTTTT.